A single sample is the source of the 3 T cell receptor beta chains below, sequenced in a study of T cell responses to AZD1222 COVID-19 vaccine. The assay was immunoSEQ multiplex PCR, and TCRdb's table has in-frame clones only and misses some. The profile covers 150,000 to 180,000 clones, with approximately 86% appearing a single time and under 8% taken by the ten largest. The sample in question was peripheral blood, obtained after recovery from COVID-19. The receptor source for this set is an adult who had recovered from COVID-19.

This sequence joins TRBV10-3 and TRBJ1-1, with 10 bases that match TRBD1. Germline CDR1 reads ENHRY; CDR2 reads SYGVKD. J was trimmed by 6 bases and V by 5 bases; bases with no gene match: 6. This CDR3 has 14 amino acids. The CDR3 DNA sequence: TGTGCCATCAGTACTGACAGGGGGCAATCTGAAGCTTTCTTT. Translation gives CAISTDRGQSEAFF.

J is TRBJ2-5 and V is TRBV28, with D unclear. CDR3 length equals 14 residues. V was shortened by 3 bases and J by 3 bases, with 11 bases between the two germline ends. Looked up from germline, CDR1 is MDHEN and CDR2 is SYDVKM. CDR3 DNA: TGTGCCAGCAGTTTTCGGGCAACCGAAGAGACCCAGTACTTC. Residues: CASSFRATEETQYF. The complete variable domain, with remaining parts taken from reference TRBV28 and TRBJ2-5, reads DVKVTQSSRYLVKRTGEKVFLECVQDMDHENMFWYRQDPGLGLRLIYFSYDVKMKEKGDIPEGYSVSREKKERFSLILESASTNQTSMYLCASSFRATEETQYFGPGTRLLVL.

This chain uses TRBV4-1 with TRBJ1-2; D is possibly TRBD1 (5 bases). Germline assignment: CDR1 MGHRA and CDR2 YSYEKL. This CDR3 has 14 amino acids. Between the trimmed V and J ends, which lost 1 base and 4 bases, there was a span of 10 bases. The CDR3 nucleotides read TGCGCCAGCAGCCAAGGAGGGGTAACCTATGGCTACACCTTC. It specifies CASSQGGVTYGYTF.